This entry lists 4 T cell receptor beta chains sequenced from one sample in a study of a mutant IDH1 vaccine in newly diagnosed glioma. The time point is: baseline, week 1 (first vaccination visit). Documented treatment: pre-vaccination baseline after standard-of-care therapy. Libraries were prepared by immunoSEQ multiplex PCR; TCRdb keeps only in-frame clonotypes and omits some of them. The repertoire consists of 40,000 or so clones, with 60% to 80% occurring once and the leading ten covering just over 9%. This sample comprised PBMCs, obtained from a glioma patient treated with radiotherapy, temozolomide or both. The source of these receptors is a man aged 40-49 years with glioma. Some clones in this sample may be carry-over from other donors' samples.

The CDR3 protein is CASSLGLAGSQETQYF. The CDR3 DNA reads as TGCGCCAGCAGCTTAGGACTAGCGGGATCCCAAGAGACCCAGTACTTC. The chain combines TRBV5-1 with TRBJ2-5, with 12 bases lining up with TRBD2. The CDR3 runs to 16 residues. The trim removed 2 bases at V and 1 base at J, leaving 3 bases unmatched. Germline lookup yields CDR1 SGHRS and CDR2 YFSETQ.

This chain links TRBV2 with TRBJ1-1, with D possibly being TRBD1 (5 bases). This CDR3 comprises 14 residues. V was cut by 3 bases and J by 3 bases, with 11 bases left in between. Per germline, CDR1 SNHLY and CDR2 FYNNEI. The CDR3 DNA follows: TGTGCCAGCAGTGATGGCATGGGGGACACTGAAGCTTTCTTT. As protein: CASSDGMGDTEAFF. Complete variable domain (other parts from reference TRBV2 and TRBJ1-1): EPEVTQTPSHQVTQMGQEVILRCVPISNHLYFYWYRQILGQKVEFLVSFYNNEISEKSEIFDDQFSVERPDGSNFTLKIRSTKLEDSAMYFCASSDGMGDTEAFFGQGTRLTVV.

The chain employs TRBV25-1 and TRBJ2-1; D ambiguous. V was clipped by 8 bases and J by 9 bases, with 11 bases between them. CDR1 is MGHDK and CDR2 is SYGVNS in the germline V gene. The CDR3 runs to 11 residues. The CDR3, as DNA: TGTGCCAGCGGGGAAGGGTCTGAGCAGTTCTTC. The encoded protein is CASGEGSEQFF.

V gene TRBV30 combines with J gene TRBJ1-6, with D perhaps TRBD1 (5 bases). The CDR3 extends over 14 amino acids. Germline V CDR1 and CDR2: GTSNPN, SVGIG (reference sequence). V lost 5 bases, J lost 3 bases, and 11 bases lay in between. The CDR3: CAWGTALYNSPLHF. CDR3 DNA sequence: TGTGCCTGGGGGACGGCACTCTATAATTCACCCCTCCACTTT.